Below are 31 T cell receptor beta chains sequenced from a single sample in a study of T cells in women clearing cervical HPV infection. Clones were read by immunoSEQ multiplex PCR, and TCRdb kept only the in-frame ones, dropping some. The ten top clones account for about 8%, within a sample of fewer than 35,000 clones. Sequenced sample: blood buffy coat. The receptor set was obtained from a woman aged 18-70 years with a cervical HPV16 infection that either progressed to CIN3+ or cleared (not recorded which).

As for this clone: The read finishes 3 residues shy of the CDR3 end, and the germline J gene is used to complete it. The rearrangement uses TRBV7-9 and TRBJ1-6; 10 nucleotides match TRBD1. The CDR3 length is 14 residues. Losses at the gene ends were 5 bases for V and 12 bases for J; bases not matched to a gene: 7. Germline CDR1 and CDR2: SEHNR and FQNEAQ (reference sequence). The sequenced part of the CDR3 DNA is TGTGCCAGCAGCCGCCGGGACAGGGGCGGACCC. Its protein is CASSRRDRGGP. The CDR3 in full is CASSRRDRGGPLHF.

CDR3 sequence: CSARDRDRDSPLHF. CDR3 DNA (partial): TGCAGTGCTAGAGATCGAGACAGGGATTCACCC. V and J are TRBV20-1 and TRBJ1-6; TRBD1 agrees at 7 bases. Read coverage stops 3 residues before the CDR3 terminus; the germline J gene supplies the remainder. Germline V gives CDR1 DFQATT, CDR2 SNEGSKA (reference sequence). This CDR3 has 14 residues. V lost 0 bases to trimming and J lost 8 bases; unmatched junction nucleotides: 4.

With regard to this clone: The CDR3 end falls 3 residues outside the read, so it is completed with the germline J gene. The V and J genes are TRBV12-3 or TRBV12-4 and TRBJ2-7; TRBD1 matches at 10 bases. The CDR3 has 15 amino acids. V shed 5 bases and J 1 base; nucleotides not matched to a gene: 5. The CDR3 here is CASSDDRGQSYEQYF. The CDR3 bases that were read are TGTGCCAGCAGTGATGACAGGGGGCAGTCCTACGAG.

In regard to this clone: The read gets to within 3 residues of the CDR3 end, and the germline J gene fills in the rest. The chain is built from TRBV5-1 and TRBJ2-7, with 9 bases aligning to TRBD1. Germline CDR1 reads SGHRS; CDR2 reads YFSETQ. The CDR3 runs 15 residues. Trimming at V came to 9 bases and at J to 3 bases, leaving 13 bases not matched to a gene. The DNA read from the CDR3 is TGCGCCACCCTACAGGGGGCTCCCCGCTACTACGAG. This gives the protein CATLQGAPRYYE. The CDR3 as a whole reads CATLQGAPRYYEQYF.

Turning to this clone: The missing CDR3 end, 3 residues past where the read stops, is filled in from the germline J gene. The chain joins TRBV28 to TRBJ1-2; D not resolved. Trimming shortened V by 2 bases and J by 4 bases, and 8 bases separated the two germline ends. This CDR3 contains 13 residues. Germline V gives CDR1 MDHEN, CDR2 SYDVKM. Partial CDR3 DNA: TGTGCCAGCAGTTTAACAGCCTTCTATGGC. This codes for CASSLTAFYG. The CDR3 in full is CASSLTAFYGYTF.

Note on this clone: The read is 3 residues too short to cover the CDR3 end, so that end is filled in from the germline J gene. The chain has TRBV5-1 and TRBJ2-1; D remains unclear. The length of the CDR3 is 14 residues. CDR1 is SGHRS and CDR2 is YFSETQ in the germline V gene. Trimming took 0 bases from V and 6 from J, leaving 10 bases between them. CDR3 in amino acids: CASSLARDSNEQFF. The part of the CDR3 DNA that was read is TGCGCCAGCAGCTTGGCACGAGACTCCAATGAG.

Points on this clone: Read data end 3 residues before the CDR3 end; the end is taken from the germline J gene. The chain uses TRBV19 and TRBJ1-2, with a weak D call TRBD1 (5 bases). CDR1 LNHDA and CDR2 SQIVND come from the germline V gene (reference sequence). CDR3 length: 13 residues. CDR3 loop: CASTFQGSYDYTF. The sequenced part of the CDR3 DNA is TGTGCCAGTACCTTTCAGGGCTCCTACGAC.

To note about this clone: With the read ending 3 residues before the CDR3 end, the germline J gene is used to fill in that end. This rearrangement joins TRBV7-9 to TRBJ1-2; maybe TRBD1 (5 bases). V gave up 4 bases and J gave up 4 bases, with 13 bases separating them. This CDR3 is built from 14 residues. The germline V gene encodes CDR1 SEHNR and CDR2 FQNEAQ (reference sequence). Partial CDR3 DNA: TGTGCCAGCAGCTCGGGAGGGGTAGGCTATGGC. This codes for CASSSGGVGYG. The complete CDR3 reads CASSSGGVGYGYTF. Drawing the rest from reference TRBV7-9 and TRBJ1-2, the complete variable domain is DTGVSQNPRHKITKRGQNVTFRCDPISEHNRLYWYRQTLGQGPEFLTYFQNEAQLEKSRLLSDRFSAERPKGSFSTLEIQRTEQGDSAMYLCASSSGGVGYGYTFGSGTRLTVV.

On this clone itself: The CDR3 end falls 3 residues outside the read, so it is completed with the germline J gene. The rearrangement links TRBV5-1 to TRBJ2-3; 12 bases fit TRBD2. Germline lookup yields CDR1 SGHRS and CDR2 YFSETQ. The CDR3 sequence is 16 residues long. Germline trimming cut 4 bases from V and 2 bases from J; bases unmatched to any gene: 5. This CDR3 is CASSRTSGVHTDTQYF. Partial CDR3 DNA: TGCGCCAGCAGCCGGACTAGCGGGGTCCACACAGATACG.

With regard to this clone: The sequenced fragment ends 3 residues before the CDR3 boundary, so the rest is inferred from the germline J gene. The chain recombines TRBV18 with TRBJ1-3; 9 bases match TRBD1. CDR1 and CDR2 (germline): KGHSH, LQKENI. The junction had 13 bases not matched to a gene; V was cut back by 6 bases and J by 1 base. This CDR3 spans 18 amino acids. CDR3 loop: CASSPKSLTGGSGNTIYF. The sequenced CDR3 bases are TGTGCCAGCTCCCCAAAATCTTTGACAGGGGGGTCTGGAAACACC. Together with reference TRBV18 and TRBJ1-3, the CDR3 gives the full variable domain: NAGVMQNPRHLVRRRGQEARLRCSPMKGHSHVYWYRQLPEEGLKFMVYLQKENIIDESGMPKERFSAEFPKEGPSILRIQQVVRGDSAAYFCASSPKSLTGGSGNTIYFGEGSWLTVV.

This CDR3 is CATSLDRANEKLFF. Incomplete CDR3 DNA: TGTGCCACCAGCCTCGACAGAGCTAATGAAAAA. The rearrangement links TRBV15 to TRBJ1-4; D perhaps matches TRBD1 (5 bases). The read falls 3 residues short of the CDR3 end, and the missing part is taken from the germline J gene. The V gene lost 5 bases and the J gene lost 3 bases, with 10 bases spanning the gap. The CDR3 runs to 14 residues. Germline V gives CDR1 LNHNV, CDR2 YYDKDF (reference sequence).

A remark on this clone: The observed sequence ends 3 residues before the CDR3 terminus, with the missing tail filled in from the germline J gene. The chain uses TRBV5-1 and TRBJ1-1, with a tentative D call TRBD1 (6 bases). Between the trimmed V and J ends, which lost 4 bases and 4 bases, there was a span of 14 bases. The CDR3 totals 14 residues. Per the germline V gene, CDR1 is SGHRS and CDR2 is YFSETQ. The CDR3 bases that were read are TGCGCCAGCAGCCTACGACAGGATGGCACTGAA. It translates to CASSLRQDGTE. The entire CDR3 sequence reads CASSLRQDGTEAFF.

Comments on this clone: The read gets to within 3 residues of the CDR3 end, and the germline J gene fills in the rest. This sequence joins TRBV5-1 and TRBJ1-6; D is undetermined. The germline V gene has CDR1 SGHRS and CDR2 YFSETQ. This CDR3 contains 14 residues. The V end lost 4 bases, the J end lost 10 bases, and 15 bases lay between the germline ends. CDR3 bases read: TGCGCCAGCAGCCCTACTTTCGAGGGCTCACCC. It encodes CASSPTFEGSP. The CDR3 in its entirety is CASSPTFEGSPLHF.

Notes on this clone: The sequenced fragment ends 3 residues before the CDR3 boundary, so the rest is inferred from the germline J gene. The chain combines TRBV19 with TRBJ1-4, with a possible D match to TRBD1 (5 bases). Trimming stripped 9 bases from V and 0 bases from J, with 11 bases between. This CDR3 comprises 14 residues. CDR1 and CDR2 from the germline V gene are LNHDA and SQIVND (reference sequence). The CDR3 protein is CASVQGATNEKLFF. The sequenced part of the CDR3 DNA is TGTGCCAGCGTCCAAGGGGCAACTAATGAAAAA.

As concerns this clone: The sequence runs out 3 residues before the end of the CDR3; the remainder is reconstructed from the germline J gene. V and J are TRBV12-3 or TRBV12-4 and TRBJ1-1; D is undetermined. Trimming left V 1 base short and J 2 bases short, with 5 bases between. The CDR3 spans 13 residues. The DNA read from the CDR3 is TGTGCCAGCAGTTTAGGGCTTAACACTGAA. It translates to CASSLGLNTE. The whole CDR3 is CASSLGLNTEAFF.

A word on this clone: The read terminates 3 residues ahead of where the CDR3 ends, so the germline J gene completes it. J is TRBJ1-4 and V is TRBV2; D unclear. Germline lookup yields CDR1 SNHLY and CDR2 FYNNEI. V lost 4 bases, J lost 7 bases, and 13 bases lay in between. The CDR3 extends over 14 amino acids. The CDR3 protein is CASSVARNGEKLFF. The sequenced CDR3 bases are TGTGCCAGCAGTGTCGCCCGTAACGGTGAAAAA.

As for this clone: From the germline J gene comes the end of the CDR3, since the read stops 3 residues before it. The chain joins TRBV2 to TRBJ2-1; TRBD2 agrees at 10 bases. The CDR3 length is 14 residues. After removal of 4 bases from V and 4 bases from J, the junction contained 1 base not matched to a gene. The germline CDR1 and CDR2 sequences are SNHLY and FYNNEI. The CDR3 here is CASSVLAGYNEQFF. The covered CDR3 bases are TGTGCCAGCAGTGTACTAGCGGGGTACAATGAG.

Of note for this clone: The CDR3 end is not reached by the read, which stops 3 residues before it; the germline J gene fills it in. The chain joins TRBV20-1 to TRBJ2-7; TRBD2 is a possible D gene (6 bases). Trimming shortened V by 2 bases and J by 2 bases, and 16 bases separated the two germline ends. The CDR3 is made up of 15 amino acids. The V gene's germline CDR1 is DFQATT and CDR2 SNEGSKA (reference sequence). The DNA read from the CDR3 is TGCAGTGCTAGACCCATCACTAGCTTTCCCTACGAG. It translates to CSARPITSFPYE. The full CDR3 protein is CSARPITSFPYEQYF.

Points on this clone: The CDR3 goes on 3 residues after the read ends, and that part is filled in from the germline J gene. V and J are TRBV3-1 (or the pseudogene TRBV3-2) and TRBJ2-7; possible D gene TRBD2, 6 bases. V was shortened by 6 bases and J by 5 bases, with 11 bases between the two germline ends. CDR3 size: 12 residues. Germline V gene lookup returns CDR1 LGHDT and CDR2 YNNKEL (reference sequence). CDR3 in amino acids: CASRGGGDEQYF. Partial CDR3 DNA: TGTGCCAGCAGGGGCGGCGGGGACGAG.

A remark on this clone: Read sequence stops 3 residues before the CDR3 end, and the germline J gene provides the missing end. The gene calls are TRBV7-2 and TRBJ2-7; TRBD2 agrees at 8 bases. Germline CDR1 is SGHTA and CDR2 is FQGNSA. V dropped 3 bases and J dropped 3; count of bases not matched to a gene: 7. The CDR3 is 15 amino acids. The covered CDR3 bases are TGTGCCAGCAGCTTCGGCGGGGGGCCCTACTACGAG. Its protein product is CASSFGGGPYYE. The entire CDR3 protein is CASSFGGGPYYEQYF.

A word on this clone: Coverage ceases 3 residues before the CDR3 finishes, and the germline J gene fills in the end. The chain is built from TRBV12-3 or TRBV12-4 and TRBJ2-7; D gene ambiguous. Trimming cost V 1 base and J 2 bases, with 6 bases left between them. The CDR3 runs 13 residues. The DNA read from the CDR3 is TGTGCCAGCAGTTTAGGGCCGACCTACGAG. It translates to CASSLGPTYE. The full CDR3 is CASSLGPTYEQYF.

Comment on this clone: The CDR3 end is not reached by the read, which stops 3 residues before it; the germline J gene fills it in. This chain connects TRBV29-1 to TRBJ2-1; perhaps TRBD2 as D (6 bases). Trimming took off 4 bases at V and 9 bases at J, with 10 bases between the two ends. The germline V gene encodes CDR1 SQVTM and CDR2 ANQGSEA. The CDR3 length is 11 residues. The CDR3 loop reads CSVGGDGEQFF. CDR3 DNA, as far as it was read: TGCAGCGTTGGCGGGGACGGTGAG.

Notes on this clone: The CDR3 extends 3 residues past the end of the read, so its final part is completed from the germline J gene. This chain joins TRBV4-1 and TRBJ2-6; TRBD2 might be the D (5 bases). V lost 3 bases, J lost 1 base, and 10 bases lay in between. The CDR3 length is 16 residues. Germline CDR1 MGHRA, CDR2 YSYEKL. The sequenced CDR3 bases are TGCGCCAGCAGCCACCCCCCGGGGTCTGGGGCCAACGTC. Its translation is CASSHPPGSGANV. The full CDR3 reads CASSHPPGSGANVLTF.

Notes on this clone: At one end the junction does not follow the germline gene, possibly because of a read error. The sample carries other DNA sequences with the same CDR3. The CDR3 region is CASGRQGDNSPLHF. The sequenced part of the CDR3 DNA is TGTGCCAGCGGTAGACAGGGGGATAATTCGCCC. The rearrangement uses TRBV2 and TRBJ1-6, with 9 nucleotides matching TRBD1. Sequencing ends 3 residues short of the CDR3 end; the germline J gene provides the rest. The CDR3 length is 14 residues. Germline CDR1 reads SNHLY; CDR2 reads FYNNEI.

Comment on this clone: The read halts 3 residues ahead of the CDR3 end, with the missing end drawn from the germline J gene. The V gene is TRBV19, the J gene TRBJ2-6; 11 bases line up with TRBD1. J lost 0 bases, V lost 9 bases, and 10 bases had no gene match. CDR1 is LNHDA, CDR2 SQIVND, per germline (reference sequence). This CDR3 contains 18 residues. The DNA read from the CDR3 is TGTGCCAGCGGACAGGGGGCTTTAATAAACTCTGGGGCCAACGTC. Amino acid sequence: CASGQGALINSGANV. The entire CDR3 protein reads CASGQGALINSGANVLTF.

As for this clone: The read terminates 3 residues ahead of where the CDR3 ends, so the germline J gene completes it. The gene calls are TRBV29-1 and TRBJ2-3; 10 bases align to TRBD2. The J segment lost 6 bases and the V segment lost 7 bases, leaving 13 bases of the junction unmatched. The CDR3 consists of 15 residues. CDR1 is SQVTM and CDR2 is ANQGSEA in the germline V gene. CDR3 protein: CSAEGLAGARDTQYF. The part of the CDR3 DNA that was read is TGCAGCGCCGAAGGCCTAGCGGGAGCCCGGGATACG.

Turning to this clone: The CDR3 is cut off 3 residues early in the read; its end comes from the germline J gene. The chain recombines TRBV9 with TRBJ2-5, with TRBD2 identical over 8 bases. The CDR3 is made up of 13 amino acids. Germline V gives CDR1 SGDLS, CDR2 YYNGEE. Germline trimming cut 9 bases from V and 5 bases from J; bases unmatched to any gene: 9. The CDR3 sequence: CATSLREVETQYF. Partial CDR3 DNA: TGTGCCACGTCCTTGCGGGAGGTCGAGACC.

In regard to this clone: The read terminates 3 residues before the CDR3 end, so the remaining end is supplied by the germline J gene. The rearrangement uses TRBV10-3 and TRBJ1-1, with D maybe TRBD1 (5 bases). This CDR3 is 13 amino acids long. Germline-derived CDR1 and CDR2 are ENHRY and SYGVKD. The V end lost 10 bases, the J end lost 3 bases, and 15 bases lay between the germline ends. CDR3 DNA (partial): TGTGCCACATGTCCGGGGGGGGACACTGAA. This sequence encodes CATCPGGDTE. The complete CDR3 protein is CATCPGGDTEAFF.

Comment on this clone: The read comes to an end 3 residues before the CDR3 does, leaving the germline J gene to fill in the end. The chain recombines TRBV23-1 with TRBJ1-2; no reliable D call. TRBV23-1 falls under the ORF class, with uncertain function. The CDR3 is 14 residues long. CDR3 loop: CASSQSPGSYDYTF. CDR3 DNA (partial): TGCGCCAGCAGTCAATCCCCGGGGAGCTACGAC.

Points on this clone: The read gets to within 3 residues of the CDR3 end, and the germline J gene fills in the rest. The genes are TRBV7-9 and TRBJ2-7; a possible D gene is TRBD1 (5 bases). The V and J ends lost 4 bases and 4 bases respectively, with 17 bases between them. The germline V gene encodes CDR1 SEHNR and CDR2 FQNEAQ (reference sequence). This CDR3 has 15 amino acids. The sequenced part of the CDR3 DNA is TGTGCCAGCAGCTCCCTCCCATCAGGGATGTACGAG. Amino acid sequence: CASSSLPSGMYE. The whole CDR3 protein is CASSSLPSGMYEQYF.

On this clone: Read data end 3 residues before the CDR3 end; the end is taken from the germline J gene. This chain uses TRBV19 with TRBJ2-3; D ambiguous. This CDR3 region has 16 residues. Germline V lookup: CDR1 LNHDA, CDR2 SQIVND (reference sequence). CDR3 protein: CASSEILRHANQPQYF. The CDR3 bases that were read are TGTGCCAGTAGTGAGATCTTGCGGCACGCCAATCAGCCG.